This record covers a single TCR beta chain. The antigen is undetermined. Caucasian, healthy and from Russia, the donors were aged between about 6 and 90. This specimen belongs to a study of blood T cells in healthy people across ages. Overall study results and limits: When set beside aged donors, long-lived donors presented more naive CD4+ cells and higher diversity. In the absence of known donor CMV status, changes in expanded clonotypes were possibly confounded.

A second PCR of about 6 to 12 cycles used a sample-barcoded 5' primer and a J-beta primer mix. With 12 random nucleotides, a template-switch adaptor tagged each individual cDNA molecule. TCRdb re-derived calls from the 5' RACE reads in MiXCR, one entry per CDR3 protein. The table includes hundreds of thousands of distinct CDR3 sequences, around 32% detected once. Material for sequencing was blood. The origin of this receptor is a woman of 80 years or more in good health.

As DNA, the CDR3 is TGTGCCAGCAGCGCGCAGCGGGGGGGTTCTATGAATGAGCAGTTCTTC. It specifies CASSAQRGGSMNEQFF. The rearrangement uses TRBV5-4 and TRBJ2-1; TRBD2 matches 10 bases. J was trimmed by 7 bases and V by 4 bases; bases with no gene match: 11. The CDR3 has 16 amino acids. Germline V CDR1 and CDR2: SGHNT, YYREEE (reference sequence).